A single count supports the clone carrying this T cell receptor (beta chain). Its antigen remains unknown. The data stem from a study of blood T cells in healthy people across ages. Background on the study: Using template switching, researchers captured about one barcoded beta molecule for each two T cells. Overall study results and limits: The donors' CMV status was not determined, possibly confounding changes in expanded clonotypes. Aged donors had fewer naive CD4+ cells and lower diversity than long-lived donors.

There are 15 residues in the CDR3. Germline loops: CDR1 MNHNY, CDR2 SVGAGI (reference sequence). It was with a sample-barcoded 5' primer and a J-beta primer mix that a second PCR of about 7 to 12 cycles was run. TCRdb passed the 5' RACE reads through MiXCR, listing each CDR3 protein once. The sample includes about 1.4 million distinct CDR3 sequences, approximately 59% of them seen just once. The specimen sequenced was blood. The chain uses TRBV6-6 and TRBJ2-5, with TRBD1 as a possible D gene (6 bases). The tail of the sequence fits TRBJ2-7 better, so the J call may be wrong. This receptor was obtained from a young man in good health. For the CDR3, the DNA is TGTGCCAGCAGTTACTCGATATACAGGGCCTACGAGCAGTACTTC. It specifies CASSYSIYRAYEQYF.